This is a list of T cell receptor beta chains from one sample in a study of T cell responses to AZD1222 COVID-19 vaccine. The data were produced by immunoSEQ multiplex PCR, yet TCRdb's version contains in-frame clones alone and is incomplete. The sample includes more than 100,000 clones, 75% to 90% seen only once; the top ten take 3.1%. The sample in question was peripheral blood, obtained on day 0 of AZD1222 vaccination. These receptors were collected from an adult in good health. Each CDR3 is given with its conserved first and last residue. The D gene is left open where the match is weak. Size values are once, few and many counts, or a class for expanded clones, and some rows have none.

clone_size	v_call	j_call	d_call	cdr3_aa	cdr3_nt
NA	TRBV5-1	TRBJ2-5	NA	CASAGAVPAQETQYF	TGCGCCAGTGCAGGGGCGGTCCCAGCTCAAGAGACCCAGTACTTC
NA	TRBV13	TRBJ1-3	TRBD1	CASRRQGAVGNTIYF	TGTGCCAGCAGACGACAGGGGGCTGTAGGAAACACCATATATTTT
NA	TRBV16	TRBJ2-7	NA	CASSQSEVEQYF	TGTGCCAGCAGCCAATCCGAGGTCGAGCAGTACTTC
NA	TRBV30	TRBJ1-3	NA	CAWSMKGVGSNTIYF	TGTGCCTGGAGTATGAAGGGGGTTGGCTCGAACACCATATATTTT
few	TRBV19	TRBJ1-5	NA	CASSNNGQRRWSNQPQHF	TGTGCCAGTAGTAATAACGGACAGAGACGCTGGAGCAATCAGCCCCAGCATTTT
NA	TRBV28	TRBJ1-1	NA	CASKGMSEAFF	TGTGCCAGCAAAGGCATGTCTGAAGCTTTCTTT
NA	TRBV10-3	TRBJ2-1	NA	CAISDGARPSGEQFF	TGTGCCATCAGTGATGGAGCTCGGCCCAGTGGGGAGCAGTTCTTC
NA	TRBV7-8	TRBJ1-1	NA	CASSLMVGTEAFF	TGTGCCAGCAGCTTAATGGTCGGTACTGAAGCTTTCTTT
NA	TRBV7-2	TRBJ2-1	TRBD2	CASSSPGTSGHNEQFF	TGTGCCAGCAGCTCACCGGGGACTAGCGGACACAATGAGCAGTTCTTC
NA	TRBV5-6	TRBJ1-6	NA	CASSSRMTGVNSPLHF	TGTGCCAGCAGCTCGAGGATGACAGGTGTTAATTCACCCCTCCACTTT
NA	TRBV3-1/TRBV3-2	TRBJ2-3	NA	CASSLITDTQYF	TGTGCCAGCAGCCTAATCACAGATACGCAGTATTTT
NA	TRBV2	TRBJ2-7	NA	CASRDPGQQYEQYF	TGTGCCAGCAGAGACCCCGGACAGCAATACGAGCAGTACTTC
NA	TRBV27	TRBJ1-5	NA	CASSWTENQPQHF	TGTGCCAGCAGCTGGACGGAAAATCAGCCCCAGCATTTT
once	TRBV3-1/TRBV3-2	TRBJ1-2	NA	CASSLATVPSNYGYTF	TGTGCCAGCAGCCTGGCGACGGTCCCTTCTAACTATGGCTACACCTTC
NA	TRBV7-8	TRBJ1-4	TRBD1	CASSKTGQNAEKLFF	TGTGCCAGCAGCAAAACGGGACAGAATGCGGAAAAACTGTTTTTT